A selection of T cell receptor beta chains follows, all from one sample in a study of blood T cell repertoires in COVID-19. Assay: immunoSEQ multiplex PCR; the TCRdb copy retains only in-frame clones and omits some. Of roughly 350,000 clones in the sample, around 87% were seen once. The sequencing input was peripheral blood. The receptor set was obtained from a woman in her fifties or sixties with COVID-19, enrolled during active disease. CDR3s include the opening cysteine and the closing phenylalanine or tryptophan.

TRBV21-1	TRBJ2-1	CASSKGWGGNEQFF
TRBV30	TRBJ2-1	CARTSGRIGEQFF
TRBV3-1/TRBV3-2	TRBJ2-3	CASSQEFPPSGSTDTQYF
TRBV6-6	TRBJ2-1	CASKGTSGSHFEQFF
TRBV19	TRBJ1-1	CASSRWDRNTEAFF
TRBV5-8	TRBJ2-5	CASSKDRGETQYF
TRBV27	TRBJ2-2	CASSLRQGGIGELFF
TRBV6-6	TRBJ2-7	CASSRGTSGTFLHEQYF
TRBV27	TRBJ1-1	CASSSGGFDTEAFF
TRBV30	TRBJ1-2	CAWRDLGGVYGYTF
TRBV7-2	TRBJ2-4	CASSPNRGAKNIQYF
TRBV6-5	TRBJ1-2	CASSSGGAGYGYTF
TRBV4-1	TRBJ2-1	CASSQEGGISYNEQFF
TRBV19	TRBJ1-1	CASSMARGLVTEAFF
TRBV5-5	TRBJ2-3	CASSLPSGPSTDTQYF
TRBV7-9	TRBJ2-7	CASSQFGQGQIYEQYF
TRBV7-9	TRBJ1-1	CASSVTGMNTEAFF
TRBV6-5	TRBJ1-1	CASSWGQGGRGTEAFF
TRBV11-3	TRBJ2-7	CASSLRREGHGEQYF
TRBV25-1	TRBJ2-7	CASSEFGSWAEQYF
TRBV7-3	TRBJ2-1	CASSLNPQGAGEQFF
TRBV6-5	TRBJ2-1	CASTRQAYNEQFF
TRBV27	TRBJ2-3	CASSRRTSGRSDTQYF
TRBV5-1	TRBJ1-3	CASQIAGTLGNTIYF
TRBV5-1	TRBJ2-3	CASSLSSDTQYF
TRBV27	TRBJ2-7	CASSLGGRDEQYF
TRBV15	TRBJ1-4	CATSRERTASTNEKLFF
TRBV30	TRBJ1-2	CAGGRDNYYGYTF
TRBV6-4	TRBJ2-3	CASSDQATSTDTQYF
TRBV6-1	TRBJ2-7	CASSDISGSTSGTYEQYF
TRBV27	TRBJ2-4	CASRGQKNIQYF
TRBV2	TRBJ1-2	CASSEDGNRGAGYTF
TRBV7-3	TRBJ2-3	CARSPMEGPPDTQYF
TRBV6-5	TRBJ2-1	CASSKQGYNEQFF
TRBV19	TRBJ1-6	CASSRGQDNSPLHF
TRBV7-8	TRBJ1-3	CASSFRLPETNPGNTIYF